The text below deals with one T cell receptor (beta chain). This clonotype has just a few counts. The specificity of this receptor is unknown. No qualities accompany the bases; no much larger clone lies one base away. In the germline V gene, CDR1 corresponds to KGHSH and CDR2 to LQKENI. The CDR3 runs 14 residues from the cysteine to the phenylalanine. Only the CDR3 portion is preserved as DNA: 42 bases, with reading frame beginning at the first base. Unmatched junction bases come to 6, with V trimmed by 2 bases and J by 5 bases. These data originate in a study of T cell repertoires in cytomegalovirus infection (dated by TCRdb to about 2019). With regard to the full study: The HLA type of each donor mattered for the analysis, because public TCR beta signatures pointed to carriage of CMV infection along with the matching HLA type. The paper as a whole reports these results and caveats: In the ex vivo response, HLA-C-restricted CMV-specific TCR beta clonotypes were dominant, and in two of eight donors the single most frequent clonotype came from this HLA-C-restricted group. In both this cohort and an independent cohort of approximately 350 donors, the cumulative frequency of public TCR beta family members distinguished carriers of CMV infection plus the relevant HLA type.

Sequencing was performed on an Illumina HiSeq 1500. Through fastp at Q25 and MiXCR, TCRdb rebuilt clones from the public reads, retaining in-frame beta chains. Identical CDR3 protein sequences are pooled into one entry, listed with their most common genes and DNA. The sample table holds approximately 500,000 distinct CDR3 sequences, of which about 11% were seen once. 10% of the sample goes to the ten largest clones. Sequencing used PBMCs. The chain employs TRBV18 and TRBJ2-7; 7 central nucleotides agree with TRBD1. The sequence came from a human donor in good health (CMV status not recorded). Some clones in this sample may be carry-over from other donors' samples. The CDR3 here reads CASSPGGQMDEQYF. The sequenced DNA is TGTGCCAGCTCACCAGGGGGACAGATGGACGAGCAGTACTTC.